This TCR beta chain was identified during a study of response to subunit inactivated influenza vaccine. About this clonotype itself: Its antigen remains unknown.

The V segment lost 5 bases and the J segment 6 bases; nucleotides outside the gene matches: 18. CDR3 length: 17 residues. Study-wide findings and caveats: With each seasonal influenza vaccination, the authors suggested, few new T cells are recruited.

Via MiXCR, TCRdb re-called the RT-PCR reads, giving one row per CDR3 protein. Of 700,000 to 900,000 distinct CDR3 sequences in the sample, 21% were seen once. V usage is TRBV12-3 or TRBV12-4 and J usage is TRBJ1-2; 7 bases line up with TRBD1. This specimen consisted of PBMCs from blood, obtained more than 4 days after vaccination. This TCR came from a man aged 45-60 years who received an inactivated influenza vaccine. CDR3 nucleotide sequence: TGTGCCAGCAGTCCCCGTTTAGTGCAGGGGGTGGCGGATGGCTACACCTTC. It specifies CASSPRLVQGVADGYTF.